These T cell receptor beta chains were read from a single sample in a study of blood T cells in healthy people across ages. In TCRdb, the 5' RACE reads were re-called with MiXCR into one record per CDR3 protein. In the table there are 790,000 or so distinct CDR3 sequences, about 56% of which are singletons. The specimen was blood. The receptors here all came from a man between 35 and 55 years old in good health. The CDR3 runs from the conserved cysteine through the conserved F or W. D genes are given only for firm matches. Clone size is stated in some rows and not others, as once, few, many or a class when expanded.

CDR3nt: TGCAGCGTTGAAAAGGGGGGAGAATACGAGCAGTACTTC; CDR3aa: CSVEKGGEYEQYF; j_gene: TRBJ2-7; abundance: few; v_gene: TRBV29-1; d_gene: NA
CDR3nt: TGTGCCAGCAGCCCTGGCCGCCCAGATACGCAGTATTTT; CDR3aa: CASSPGRPDTQYF; j_gene: TRBJ2-3; abundance: NA; v_gene: TRBV7-3; d_gene: NA
CDR3nt: TGTGCCAGCAGTTTGGAATCCTGGGGACTAGCGGGACTTGGGACCCAGTACTTC; CDR3aa: CASSLESWGLAGLGTQYF; j_gene: TRBJ2-5; abundance: NA; v_gene: TRBV28; d_gene: TRBD2
CDR3nt: TGTGCCAGCAGCCAAAGGGGGGTAAGGGATACGCAGTATTTT; CDR3aa: CASSQRGVRDTQYF; j_gene: TRBJ2-3; abundance: once; v_gene: TRBV7-2; d_gene: NA
CDR3nt: TGCAGCGTTGAAGATCGTGGGACTCCCGAGGGAGAGACCCAGTACTTC; CDR3aa: CSVEDRGTPEGETQYF; j_gene: TRBJ2-5; abundance: NA; v_gene: TRBV29-1; d_gene: NA
CDR3nt: TGCAGTTTAGGGGGCCGGATTCTGGAGACCCAGTACTTC; CDR3aa: CSLGGRILETQYF; j_gene: TRBJ2-5; abundance: NA; v_gene: TRBV20-1; d_gene: TRBD1
CDR3nt: TGCAGCTGGGGGGACAGGACTAACTATGGCTACACCTTC; CDR3aa: CSWGDRTNYGYTF; j_gene: TRBJ1-2; abundance: NA; v_gene: TRBV29-1; d_gene: TRBD1
CDR3nt: TGTGCTGCGAGGACCCCGGCTAACTATGGCTACACCTTC; CDR3aa: CAARTPANYGYTF; j_gene: TRBJ1-2; abundance: few; v_gene: TRBV10-3; d_gene: NA
CDR3nt: TGTGCTAGCAGCTTTGGGGGGGCGGCAGAGACCCAGTACTTC; CDR3aa: CASSFGGAAETQYF; j_gene: TRBJ2-5; abundance: NA; v_gene: TRBV7-7; d_gene: NA
CDR3nt: TGCAGCGTTGAGGAGAGGGGCCAGTCCTACGAGCAGTACTTC; CDR3aa: CSVEERGQSYEQYF; j_gene: TRBJ2-7; abundance: NA; v_gene: TRBV29-1; d_gene: NA
CDR3nt: TGTGCCAGCACCCCGGGACAGGGGATCTATGGCTACACCTTC; CDR3aa: CASTPGQGIYGYTF; j_gene: TRBJ1-2; abundance: few; v_gene: TRBV6-1; d_gene: TRBD1
CDR3nt: TGCAGCGCAACCCCCTTCGGGACAGAGATCTCGAGAGGAGGCACAGATACGCAGTATTTT; CDR3aa: CSATPFGTEISRGGTDTQYF; j_gene: TRBJ2-3; abundance: NA; v_gene: TRBV29-1; d_gene: TRBD1
CDR3nt: TGTACCAGCAGTTTAACGGGACTTCAAGAGACCCAGTACTTC; CDR3aa: CTSSLTGLQETQYF; j_gene: TRBJ2-5; abundance: NA; v_gene: TRBV12-3/TRBV12-4; d_gene: NA
CDR3nt: TGTGCCAGCAGCCCACAGTCTAGCGGGCACGAGCAGTACTTC; CDR3aa: CASSPQSSGHEQYF; j_gene: TRBJ2-7; abundance: once; v_gene: TRBV11-2; d_gene: TRBD2
CDR3nt: TGTGCCAGCAGCGCCCCCAGTTTATATACGCAGTATTTT; CDR3aa: CASSAPSLYTQYF; j_gene: TRBJ2-3; abundance: NA; v_gene: TRBV9; d_gene: NA
CDR3nt: TGTGCCAGCAGCCAAGCCGGGACTAGCGGGGGCCAAGAGACCCAGTACTTC; CDR3aa: CASSQAGTSGGQETQYF; j_gene: TRBJ2-5; abundance: NA; v_gene: TRBV28; d_gene: TRBD2
CDR3nt: TGTGCCAGCTCACTTCTAGCGGGACGCACAGATACGCAGTATTTT; CDR3aa: CASSLLAGRTDTQYF; j_gene: TRBJ2-3; abundance: NA; v_gene: TRBV18; d_gene: TRBD2
CDR3nt: TGCGCCAGCAGTGAGTCTCGGACAGGGGTCGAGCAGTACTTC; CDR3aa: CASSESRTGVEQYF; j_gene: TRBJ2-7; abundance: NA; v_gene: TRBV10-2; d_gene: TRBD1
CDR3nt: TGCAGTGCTAGGCCTAGCGATAAGACGGGGAATGAGCAGTTCTTC; CDR3aa: CSARPSDKTGNEQFF; j_gene: TRBJ2-1; abundance: NA; v_gene: TRBV20-1; d_gene: NA
CDR3nt: TGCAGCGTTACCCCGACAGCGGCCTACGAGCAGTTCTTC; CDR3aa: CSVTPTAAYEQFF; j_gene: TRBJ2-1; abundance: NA; v_gene: TRBV29-1; d_gene: NA
CDR3nt: TGTGCCAGCAGCAAAGAACAGGCACTAGCGGGCTCCTACAATGAGCAGTTCTTC; CDR3aa: CASSKEQALAGSYNEQFF; j_gene: TRBJ2-1; abundance: NA; v_gene: TRBV21-1; d_gene: NA
CDR3nt: TGTGCCAGCAGCTGGGGGACTAGCGGGGCAAAAGAGACCCAGTACTTC; CDR3aa: CASSWGTSGAKETQYF; j_gene: TRBJ2-5; abundance: few; v_gene: TRBV5-5; d_gene: TRBD2
CDR3nt: TGTGCCAGCAGTTTAATGCGTTATCATGAGGAGTTCTTC; CDR3aa: CASSLMRYHEEFF; j_gene: TRBJ2-1; abundance: NA; v_gene: TRBV12-3/TRBV12-4; d_gene: NA
CDR3nt: TGTGCCAGCACCTCGGACAGCAATTCACCCCTCCACTTT; CDR3aa: CASTSDSNSPLHF; j_gene: TRBJ1-6; abundance: NA; v_gene: TRBV12-3/TRBV12-4; d_gene: NA
CDR3nt: TGTGCCAGCAGCCAAGATGGCTATGGCAATCAGCCCCAGCATTTT; CDR3aa: CASSQDGYGNQPQHF; j_gene: TRBJ1-5; abundance: NA; v_gene: TRBV7-2; d_gene: NA
CDR3nt: TGTGCCAGCAGTAGAGCGAGCGGGGGGGGCAACAATGAGCAGTTCTTC; CDR3aa: CASSRASGGGNNEQFF; j_gene: TRBJ2-1; abundance: NA; v_gene: TRBV12-3/TRBV12-4; d_gene: TRBD2
CDR3nt: TGTGTCAGCAGTCCAGCACAGGGAGGTGACACTGAAGCTTTCTTT; CDR3aa: CVSSPAQGGDTEAFF; j_gene: TRBJ1-1; abundance: once; v_gene: TRBV27; d_gene: NA
CDR3nt: TGTGCCAGCAGCGTAGAAGGACTGCAAGAGACCCAGTACTTC; CDR3aa: CASSVEGLQETQYF; j_gene: TRBJ2-5; abundance: few; v_gene: TRBV9; d_gene: NA
CDR3nt: TGTGCCAGCAGCTTAGGACCCACTAGTCTTGCTCGGTTCTTC; CDR3aa: CASSLGPTSLARFF; j_gene: TRBJ2-1; abundance: NA; v_gene: TRBV7-3; d_gene: NA
CDR3nt: TGTGCCAGCAGCGTAGCCACAGGGGGGATTAGCGAAGCTTTCTTT; CDR3aa: CASSVATGGISEAFF; j_gene: TRBJ1-1; abundance: NA; v_gene: TRBV9; d_gene: TRBD1
CDR3nt: TGTGCTAGCGGAGCTGGAGAGACCCAGTACTTC; CDR3aa: CASGAGETQYF; j_gene: TRBJ2-5; abundance: NA; v_gene: TRBV12-5; d_gene: NA
CDR3nt: TGCAGTGCTAGAGAAGGGGGACTCGGCACCGGGGAGCTGTTTTTT; CDR3aa: CSAREGGLGTGELFF; j_gene: TRBJ2-2; abundance: few; v_gene: TRBV20-1; d_gene: NA
CDR3nt: TGTGCCAGCAGTTTATATCCGACCCGCCCTCAAGAGACCCAGTACTTT; CDR3aa: CASSLYPTRPQETQYF; j_gene: TRBJ2-5; abundance: NA; v_gene: TRBV28; d_gene: NA
CDR3nt: TGTGCCAGCAGCCCCACCTACCGAGCAAATGGCTACACCTTC; CDR3aa: CASSPTYRANGYTF; j_gene: TRBJ1-2; abundance: NA; v_gene: TRBV7-2; d_gene: NA
CDR3nt: TGTGCCAGCAGCTTAAGTAACCGGGCCACGAACACCGGGGAGCTGTTTTTT; CDR3aa: CASSLSNRATNTGELFF; j_gene: TRBJ2-2; abundance: NA; v_gene: TRBV7-2; d_gene: NA
CDR3nt: TGTGCCAGCAGACACGCCGGGGAGACCCAGTACTTC; CDR3aa: CASRHAGETQYF; j_gene: TRBJ2-5; abundance: NA; v_gene: TRBV27; d_gene: NA
CDR3nt: TGTGCCAGCAGCCTACGAGATAGCGGGAGGGCCCCCCTCAGCTCCTACAATGAGCAGTTCTTC; CDR3aa: CASSLRDSGRAPLSSYNEQFF; j_gene: TRBJ2-1; abundance: NA; v_gene: TRBV9; d_gene: TRBD2
CDR3nt: TGCAGCGTTGATGCGGGGGTCTATGGCTACACCTTC; CDR3aa: CSVDAGVYGYTF; j_gene: TRBJ1-2; abundance: NA; v_gene: TRBV29-1; d_gene: NA
CDR3nt: TGTGCCAGCAGCACAACGACGGACTGCTACGAGCAGTACTTC; CDR3aa: CASSTTTDCYEQYF; j_gene: TRBJ2-7; abundance: NA; v_gene: TRBV21-1; d_gene: NA
CDR3nt: TGTGCCACCAGTGACCGGCCACGACCGGGAATGGAGACCCAGTACTTC; CDR3aa: CATSDRPRPGMETQYF; j_gene: TRBJ2-5; abundance: few; v_gene: TRBV24-1; d_gene: NA
CDR3nt: TGCAGTGCTAGTCTCGTTGGTGTAAATGAGCAGTACTTC; CDR3aa: CSASLVGVNEQYF; j_gene: TRBJ2-7; abundance: NA; v_gene: TRBV20-1; d_gene: NA
CDR3nt: TGCGCCAGCAGCCAAGGGTTTACTGAAGCTTTCTTT; CDR3aa: CASSQGFTEAFF; j_gene: TRBJ1-1; abundance: NA; v_gene: TRBV4-1; d_gene: NA
CDR3nt: TGTGCCAGCAGCCAAGAGGGCGGACCTTCTGGTGAGCAGTACTTC; CDR3aa: CASSQEGGPSGEQYF; j_gene: TRBJ2-5; abundance: NA; v_gene: TRBV3-1; d_gene: NA
CDR3nt: TGTGCCACCAGCGGTAACAGGGGGCCGGAGACCCAGTACTTC; CDR3aa: CATSGNRGPETQYF; j_gene: TRBJ2-5; abundance: NA; v_gene: TRBV15; d_gene: TRBD1
CDR3nt: TGCGCCAGCGGGCAGCTAGCGGGAGGTCAAGATACGCAGTATTTT; CDR3aa: CASGQLAGGQDTQYF; j_gene: TRBJ2-3; abundance: NA; v_gene: TRBV4-3; d_gene: TRBD2
CDR3nt: TGTGCCAGCAGTGAGGCTAGCGGGGTGGCGGCTTACGAGCAGTACTTC; CDR3aa: CASSEASGVAAYEQYF; j_gene: TRBJ2-7; abundance: NA; v_gene: TRBV2; d_gene: TRBD2
CDR3nt: TGTGCCAGCAGCTCGTTTGCAAGAGAGACCCAGTACTTC; CDR3aa: CASSSFARETQYF; j_gene: TRBJ2-5; abundance: few; v_gene: TRBV11-2; d_gene: NA
CDR3nt: TGCAGCATCCTCGGCGGAGCGGGAGAAAGAATCTACGAGCAGTACTTC; CDR3aa: CSILGGAGERIYEQYF; j_gene: TRBJ2-7; abundance: few; v_gene: TRBV29-1; d_gene: TRBD2
CDR3nt: TGTGCCAGCAGCCACCTAACCCCCACAGCGTACCAAGAGACCCAGTACTTC; CDR3aa: CASSHLTPTAYQETQYF; j_gene: TRBJ2-5; abundance: NA; v_gene: TRBV7-9; d_gene: NA
CDR3nt: TGTGCCAGCAGCCAATGGGGGGGTGTCGACACTGAAGCTTTCTTT; CDR3aa: CASSQWGGVDTEAFF; j_gene: TRBJ1-1; abundance: NA; v_gene: TRBV3-1; d_gene: NA
CDR3nt: TGTGCCAGCAGTTACTCGAGACAGATTACCTACGAGCGGTACTTC; CDR3aa: CASSYSRQITYERYF; j_gene: TRBJ2-7; abundance: NA; v_gene: TRBV6-2/TRBV6-3; d_gene: NA
CDR3nt: TGTGCCAGCAGCGAGACCCTGCGGAGGGGCTATGGCTACACCTTC; CDR3aa: CASSETLRRGYGYTF; j_gene: TRBJ1-2; abundance: NA; v_gene: TRBV9; d_gene: NA
CDR3nt: TGTGCCAGCAGCCAGGAGCTGAACACTGAAGCTTTCTTT; CDR3aa: CASSQELNTEAFF; j_gene: TRBJ1-1; abundance: NA; v_gene: TRBV4-2; d_gene: NA
CDR3nt: TGTGCCAGCAGCTTGGCCGTAGGGATACAAGAGACCCAGTACTTC; CDR3aa: CASSLAVGIQETQYF; j_gene: TRBJ2-5; abundance: few; v_gene: TRBV5-4; d_gene: NA
CDR3nt: TGTGCCAGCAGTCAATCCGGGACTAGCGGGACTCTCTACGAGCAGTACTTC; CDR3aa: CASSQSGTSGTLYEQYF; j_gene: TRBJ2-7; abundance: few; v_gene: TRBV3-1; d_gene: TRBD2
CDR3nt: TGTGCCACCAGCAGAGTCTCGCGGGGGGACAATGAGCAGTTCTTC; CDR3aa: CATSRVSRGDNEQFF; j_gene: TRBJ2-1; abundance: NA; v_gene: TRBV15; d_gene: TRBD2
CDR3nt: TGTGCCAGCTCACCACCAAGTGGGGATATCGTCGAGCAGTACTTC; CDR3aa: CASSPPSGDIVEQYF; j_gene: TRBJ2-7; abundance: NA; v_gene: TRBV18; d_gene: NA
CDR3nt: TGTGCCAGCAGTTTAGGTGGGGGCGCCGATCAGCCCCAGCATTTT; CDR3aa: CASSLGGGADQPQHF; j_gene: TRBJ1-5; abundance: NA; v_gene: TRBV12-3/TRBV12-4; d_gene: NA
CDR3nt: TGTGCCAGCAGCGGAGGACAGGTCGGTCAGCCCCAGCATTTT; CDR3aa: CASSGGQVGQPQHF; j_gene: TRBJ1-5; abundance: NA; v_gene: TRBV6-1; d_gene: TRBD1